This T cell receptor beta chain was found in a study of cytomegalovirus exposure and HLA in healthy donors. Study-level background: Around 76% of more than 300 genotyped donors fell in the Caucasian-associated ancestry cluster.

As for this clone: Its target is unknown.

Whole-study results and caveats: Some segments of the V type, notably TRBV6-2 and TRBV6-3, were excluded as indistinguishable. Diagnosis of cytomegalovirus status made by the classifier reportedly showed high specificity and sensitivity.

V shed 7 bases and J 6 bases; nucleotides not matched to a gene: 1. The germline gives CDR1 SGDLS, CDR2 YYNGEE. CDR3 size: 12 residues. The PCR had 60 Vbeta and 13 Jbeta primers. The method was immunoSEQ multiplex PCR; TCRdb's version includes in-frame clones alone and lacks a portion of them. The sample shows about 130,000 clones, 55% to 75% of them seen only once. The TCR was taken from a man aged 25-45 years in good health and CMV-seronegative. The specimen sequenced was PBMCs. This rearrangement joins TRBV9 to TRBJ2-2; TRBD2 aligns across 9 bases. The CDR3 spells CASGLASGELFF. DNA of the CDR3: TGTGCCAGCGGACTAGCGTCCGGGGAGCTGTTTTTT.